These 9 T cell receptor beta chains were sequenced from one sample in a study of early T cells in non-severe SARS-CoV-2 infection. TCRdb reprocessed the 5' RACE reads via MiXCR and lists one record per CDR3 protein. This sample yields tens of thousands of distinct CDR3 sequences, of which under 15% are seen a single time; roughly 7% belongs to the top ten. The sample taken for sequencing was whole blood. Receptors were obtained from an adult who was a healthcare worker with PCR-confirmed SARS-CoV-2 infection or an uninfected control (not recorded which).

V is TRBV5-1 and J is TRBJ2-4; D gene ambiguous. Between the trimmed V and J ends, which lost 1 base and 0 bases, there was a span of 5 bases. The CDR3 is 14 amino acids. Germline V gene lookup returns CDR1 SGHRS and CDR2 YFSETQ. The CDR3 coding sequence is TGCGCCAGCAGCTTGCACGGAGCCAAAAACATTCAGTACTTC. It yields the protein CASSLHGAKNIQYF.

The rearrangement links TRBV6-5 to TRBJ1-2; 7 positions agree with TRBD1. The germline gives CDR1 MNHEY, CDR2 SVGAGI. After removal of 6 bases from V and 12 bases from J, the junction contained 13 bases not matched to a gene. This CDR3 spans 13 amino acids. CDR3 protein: CASSPTGEGGHTF. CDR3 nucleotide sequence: TGTGCCAGCAGCCCCACAGGGGAAGGCGGCCACACCTTC.

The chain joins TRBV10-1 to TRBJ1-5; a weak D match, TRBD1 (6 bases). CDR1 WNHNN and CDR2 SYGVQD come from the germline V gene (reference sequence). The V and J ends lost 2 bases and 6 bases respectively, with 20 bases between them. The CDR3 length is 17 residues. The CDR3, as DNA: TGCGCCAGCAGTGAGAAGCGCCACGGGGGGGCCTGTCAGCCCCAGCATTTT. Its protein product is CASSEKRHGGACQPQHF.

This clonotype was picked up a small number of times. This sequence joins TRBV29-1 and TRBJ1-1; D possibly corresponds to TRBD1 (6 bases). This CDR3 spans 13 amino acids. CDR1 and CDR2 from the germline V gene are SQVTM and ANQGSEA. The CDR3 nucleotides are TGCGTCGGCATAACGGACAGGAACACTGAAGCTTTCTTT. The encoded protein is CVGITDRNTEAFF.

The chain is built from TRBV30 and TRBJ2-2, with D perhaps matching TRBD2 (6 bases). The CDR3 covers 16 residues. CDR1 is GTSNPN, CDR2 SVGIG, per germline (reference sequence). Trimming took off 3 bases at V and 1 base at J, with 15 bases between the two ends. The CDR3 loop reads CAWSLTSGKNTGELFF. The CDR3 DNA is TGTGCCTGGAGCCTGACTAGTGGAAAGAACACCGGGGAGCTGTTTTTT.

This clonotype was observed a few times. DNA of the CDR3: TGCAGTGCTCCCCTGGGACAGGGAGTAGAGACCCAGTACTTC. Amino acid sequence: CSAPLGQGVETQYF. The chain couples TRBV20-1 to TRBJ2-5; TRBD1 matches 9 bases. Germline V gene sequence: CDR1 DFQATT, CDR2 SNEGSKA (reference sequence). The trim removed 5 bases at V and 4 bases at J, leaving 8 bases unmatched. CDR3 size: 14 residues.

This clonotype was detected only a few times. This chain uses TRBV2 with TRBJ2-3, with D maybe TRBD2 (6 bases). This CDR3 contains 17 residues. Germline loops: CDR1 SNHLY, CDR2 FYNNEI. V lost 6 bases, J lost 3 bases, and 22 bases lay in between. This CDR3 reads CASSHRDFSRTTDTQYF. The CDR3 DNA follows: TGTGCCAGCAGCCACCGGGACTTTAGCCGGACGACAGATACGCAGTATTTT. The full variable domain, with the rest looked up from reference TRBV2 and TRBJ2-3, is EPEVTQTPSHQVTQMGQEVILRCVPISNHLYFYWYRQILGQKVEFLVSFYNNEISEKSEIFDDQFSVERPDGSNFTLKIRSTKLEDSAMYFCASSHRDFSRTTDTQYFGPGTRLTVL.

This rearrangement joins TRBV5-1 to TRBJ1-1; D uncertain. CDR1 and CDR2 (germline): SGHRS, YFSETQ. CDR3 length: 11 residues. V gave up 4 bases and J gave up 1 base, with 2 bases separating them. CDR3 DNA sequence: TGCGCCAGCAGCCAGAACACTGAAGCTTTCTTT. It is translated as CASSQNTEAFF.

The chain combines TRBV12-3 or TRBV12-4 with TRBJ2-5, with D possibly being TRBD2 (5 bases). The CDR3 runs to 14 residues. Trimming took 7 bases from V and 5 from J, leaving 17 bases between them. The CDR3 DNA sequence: TGTGCCAGCACAAAACGGTCAGGAGGTGAGACCCAGTACTTC. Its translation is CASTKRSGGETQYF.